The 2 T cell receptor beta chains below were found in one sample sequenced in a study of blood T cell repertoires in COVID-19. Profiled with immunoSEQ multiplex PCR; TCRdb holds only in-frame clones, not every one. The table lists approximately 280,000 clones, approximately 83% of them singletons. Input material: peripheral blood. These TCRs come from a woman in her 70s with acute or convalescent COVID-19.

CDR3 coding DNA: TGTGCCGCATCCTCCGGGGACAGGGGTTATTCCGGGGAGCTGTTTTTT. It codes for CAASSGDRGYSGELFF. The chain combines TRBV19 with TRBJ2-2; 10 bases agree with TRBD1. J was trimmed by 6 bases and V by 11 bases; bases with no gene match: 15. Germline-derived CDR1 and CDR2 are LNHDA and SQIVND (reference sequence). The CDR3 sequence is 16 residues long.

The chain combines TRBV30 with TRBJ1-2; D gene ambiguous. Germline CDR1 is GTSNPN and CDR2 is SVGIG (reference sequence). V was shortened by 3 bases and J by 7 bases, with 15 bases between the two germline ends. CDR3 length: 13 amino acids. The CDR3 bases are TGTGCCTGGAGCCCCAGTGGAGCCAGTGGCTACACCTTC. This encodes CAWSPSGASGYTF.